This TCR beta chain was recovered during a study of blood T cell repertoires in COVID-19. Overall study context: There were acute and convalescent COVID-19 samples, and they came from the United States, Italy and Spain. In each case, the material was cDNA or gDNA derived from T cells, B-cell-depleted T cells, or PBMCs.

How the authors handled the data: Scientists estimated how many nucleated cells there were by amplifying reference gene primers. The repertoire was sequenced with immunoSEQ multiplex PCR; TCRdb's copy has only in-frame clones and lacks some. V and J calls and clone size follow that table, whereas D and trimming were derived from the DNA. The repertoire holds 150,000 to 200,000 clones, with around 81% as singletons. The trim removed 6 bases at V and 3 bases at J, leaving 10 bases unmatched. Germline V lookup: CDR1 SQVTM, CDR2 ANQGSEA. This CDR3 is built from 14 residues. Seattle patient enrollment occurred during active infection, with longitudinal follow-up thereafter.

This sequence joins TRBV29-1 and TRBJ1-1, with 7 nucleotides matching TRBD1. The sequenced sample was peripheral blood. The sequence was obtained from a woman of 80 years or more with COVID-19, enrolled during active disease. The CDR3 loop is CSVTRGGADTEAFF. The CDR3 DNA follows: TGCAGCGTCACAAGAGGGGGCGCGGACACTGAAGCTTTCTTT.